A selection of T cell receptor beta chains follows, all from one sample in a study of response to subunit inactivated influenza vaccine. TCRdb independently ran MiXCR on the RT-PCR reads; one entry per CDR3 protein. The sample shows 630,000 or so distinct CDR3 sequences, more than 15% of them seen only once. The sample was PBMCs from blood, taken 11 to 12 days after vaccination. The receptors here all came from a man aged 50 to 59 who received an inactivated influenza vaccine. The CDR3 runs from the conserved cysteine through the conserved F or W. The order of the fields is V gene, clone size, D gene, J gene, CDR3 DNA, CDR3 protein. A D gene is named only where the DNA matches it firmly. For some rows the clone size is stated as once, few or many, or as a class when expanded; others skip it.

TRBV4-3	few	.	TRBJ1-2	TGCGCCAGCAGCCAAGGGGCGTCTAACTATGGCTACACCTTC	CASSQGASNYGYTF
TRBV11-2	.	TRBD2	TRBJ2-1	TGTGCCAGCAGCTGGGGGGGAACGGGGGAATACAATGAGCAGTTCTTC	CASSWGGTGEYNEQFF
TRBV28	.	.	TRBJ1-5	TGTGCCAGCAGTTCCGCGCAAGGTTGGAGCAATCAGCCCCAGCATTTT	CASSSAQGWSNQPQHF
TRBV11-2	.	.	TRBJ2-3	TGTGCCAGCAGCTTATTATTAGACACAAGCACAGATACGCAGTATTTT	CASSLLLDTSTDTQYF
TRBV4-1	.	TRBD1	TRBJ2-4	TGCGCCAGCAGCCAAGGACAGGGGTTGCCCAAAAACATTCAGTACTTC	CASSQGQGLPKNIQYF
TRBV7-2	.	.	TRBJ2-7	TGTGCCAGCAGCTTAGTTGGGGGTGGAGGGGGCTATTACGAGCAGTACTTC	CASSLVGGGGGYYEQYF
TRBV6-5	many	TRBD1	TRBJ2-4	TGTGCCAACCCACCCTCGAGTTCGACAGGGGAGAAATGTCCCAAAAACATTCAGTACTTC	CANPPSSSTGEKCPKNIQYF
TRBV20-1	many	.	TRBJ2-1	TGCAGTGCTAGAGATCAGACGAATGAGCAGTTCTTC	CSARDQTNEQFF
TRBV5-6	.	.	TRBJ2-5	TGTGCCAGCAGCTGGGCCTGGGGAGAGACCCAGTACTTC	CASSWAWGETQYF
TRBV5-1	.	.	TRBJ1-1	TGCGCCAGCAGCCTCGGGGACGGATACACTGAAGCTTTCTTT	CASSLGDGYTEAFF